The rows below give T cell receptor beta chains drawn from one sample of a study of human T cells and chemical hapten exposure. Via MiXCR, TCRdb re-called the RACE reads, giving one row per CDR3 protein. This table has about 85,000 distinct CDR3 sequences, around a tenth appearing once. The input for sequencing was whole blood, taken in connection with sensitization to the hapten diphenylcyclopropenone (DPC). Receptors were obtained from a young man with alopecia areata. Some clones in this sample may be carry-over from other donors' samples. The CDR3 runs from the conserved cysteine through the conserved F or W. Each record gives: J gene, V gene, clone size, D gene, CDR3 DNA, CDR3 protein. The D gene is left open where the match is weak. A row's size may be missing; if present it is once, few, many or a size class.

>TRBJ1-2|TRBV29-1|.|.
TGCAGCGTTGTCGTCAGGGAAGGGTTTGGCTACACCTTC
CSVVVREGFGYTF
>TRBJ1-1|TRBV6-2/TRBV6-3|.|.
TGTGCCAGCGGGCGAATACGGGGGAACACTGAAGCTTTCTTT
CASGRIRGNTEAFF
>TRBJ1-2|TRBV2|.|.
TGTGCCAGCAAGGAGGGGCTGGACTATGGCTACACCTTC
CASKEGLDYGYTF
>TRBJ2-3|TRBV19|.|.
TGTGCCAGTAGTCGGTTTGACCCCACAGATACGCAGTATTTT
CASSRFDPTDTQYF
>TRBJ1-5|TRBV6-2/TRBV6-3|many|TRBD1
TGTGCCAGCACCCCCGACAGGGGATATCCCCAGCATTTT
CASTPDRGYPQHF
>TRBJ1-5|TRBV6-5|few|TRBD1
TGTGCCAGCAGCTTGACGACAGGGGTAAATCAGCCCCAGCATTTT
CASSLTTGVNQPQHF
>TRBJ2-3|TRBV12-3/TRBV12-4|many|TRBD2
TGTGCCAGCAGCCCCAGCGGGGGTTTAGATACGCAGTATTTT
CASSPSGGLDTQYF
>TRBJ2-5|TRBV5-1|.|.
TGCGCCAGCAGCTGGGGCCTGGAACTCCAAGAGACCCAGTACTTC
CASSWGLELQETQYF
>TRBJ1-2|TRBV27|.|TRBD1
TGTGCCAGCAGCACGTACCGGGACAGGGATAACTATGGCTACACCTTC
CASSTYRDRDNYGYTF
>TRBJ1-5|TRBV6-1|few|TRBD1
TGTGCCAGCAGGGGACAGGGGCGTCGAAATAGCAATCAGCCCCAGCATTTT
CASRGQGRRNSNQPQHF
>TRBJ2-7|TRBV11-2|.|TRBD1
TGTGCCAGCAGCTTAGCAGGGGGAAGAAACTACGAGCAGTACTTC
CASSLAGGRNYEQYF
>TRBJ2-4|TRBV6-5|.|.
TGTGCCAGCCGGGGGCAATCGAGAGGATTAAACATTCAGTACTTC
CASRGQSRGLNIQYF
>TRBJ1-1|TRBV6-4|.|TRBD1
TGTGCCAGCAGTTCGACAGGGGGCAACGCTGAAGCTTTCTTT
CASSSTGGNAEAFF
>TRBJ2-7|TRBV28|many|TRBD1
TGTGCCAGCAGTTCCCCGGGACAGGGCCGGTGGAGCTCCTACGAGCAGTACTTC
CASSSPGQGRWSSYEQYF
>TRBJ1-6|TRBV5-1|many|TRBD1
TGCGCCAGCAGCTTGGAAGGGACAGGAAGAAATTCACCCCTCCACTTT
CASSLEGTGRNSPLHF
>TRBJ1-5|TRBV19|few|.
TGTGCCAGGTTGCCGGGGCCCCAGCATTTT
CARLPGPQHF
>TRBJ1-2|TRBV7-3|few|TRBD1
TGTGCCAGCAGCTTAGGGGACAGGGATGGCTACACCTTC
CASSLGDRDGYTF
>TRBJ1-1|TRBV20-1|.|.
TGCAGTGCTAGAAGGGGGGGGTACACTGAAGCTTTCTTT
CSARRGGYTEAFF
>TRBJ2-3|TRBV11-3|few|TRBD2
TGTGCCAGCAGCTCGGGACTAGCGGAAGATACGCAGTATTTT
CASSSGLAEDTQYF
>TRBJ1-2|TRBV20-1|many|.
TGCAGTGCTAGGTCAGGGGAGAATAACTATGGCTACACCTTC
CSARSGENNYGYTF
>TRBJ2-4|TRBV11-2|many|.
TGTGCCAGCAGCGCACCAACCTCAGCCAAAAACATTCAGTACTTC
CASSAPTSAKNIQYF
>TRBJ2-3|TRBV7-3|many|.
TGTGCCAGCAGCTTAGCGGACTTTGCAGATACGCAGTATTTT
CASSLADFADTQYF
>TRBJ1-5|TRBV7-6|many|.
TGTGCCAGCAGCCCTATTCTGGAGGGGATCCCCACCCATCAATTTCAGCCCCAGCATTTT
CASSPILEGIPTHQFQPQHF
>TRBJ2-1|TRBV25-1|few|TRBD1
TGTGCCAGCAGTGAAGGACAGGGTAGATACAATGAGCAGTTCTTC
CASSEGQGRYNEQFF
>TRBJ2-3|TRBV10-1|few|TRBD2
TGCGCCAGCAGTGCCGGACTAGCGGGGGGCCGGGATACGCAGTATTTT
CASSAGLAGGRDTQYF
>TRBJ1-6|TRBV4-1|many|.
TGCGCCAGCAGCCAAGAAAAAGGGTTGCGGTCACCCCTCCACTTT
CASSQEKGLRSPLHF
>TRBJ1-3|TRBV5-1|.|TRBD1
TGCGCCAGCAGCTGGAGGGGGCCTGCATCTGGAAACACCATATATTTT
CASSWRGPASGNTIYF
>TRBJ1-1|TRBV15|.|.
TGTGCCACCAGCGGACAGCTGGGGGACACTGAAGCTTTCTTT
CATSGQLGDTEAFF
>TRBJ1-5|TRBV2|few|.
TGTGCCAGCAGCCTTAATGGACTGGGCAATCAGCCCCAGCATTTT
CASSLNGLGNQPQHF